This T cell receptor beta chain was identified in a study of blood T cell repertoires in COVID-19. CDR3 size: 12 residues. Germline lookup yields CDR1 SGHAT and CDR2 FQNNGV. V dropped 2 bases and J dropped 5 bases, with 6 bases sitting between them. TCRdb's table, derived via immunoSEQ multiplex PCR, lists solely in-frame clones and lacks some. The repertoire consists of fewer than 300,000 clones, with 70% to 90% occurring once and the leading ten covering less than 10%. J is TRBJ2-5 and V is TRBV11-2; no firm D call. The clonotype originates from a man younger than 35 with active or convalescent COVID-19. The sample taken for sequencing was peripheral blood. The CDR3 DNA follows: TGTGCCAGCAGCTTAAGCTGGGAGACCCAGTACTTC. Its protein product is CASSLSWETQYF.